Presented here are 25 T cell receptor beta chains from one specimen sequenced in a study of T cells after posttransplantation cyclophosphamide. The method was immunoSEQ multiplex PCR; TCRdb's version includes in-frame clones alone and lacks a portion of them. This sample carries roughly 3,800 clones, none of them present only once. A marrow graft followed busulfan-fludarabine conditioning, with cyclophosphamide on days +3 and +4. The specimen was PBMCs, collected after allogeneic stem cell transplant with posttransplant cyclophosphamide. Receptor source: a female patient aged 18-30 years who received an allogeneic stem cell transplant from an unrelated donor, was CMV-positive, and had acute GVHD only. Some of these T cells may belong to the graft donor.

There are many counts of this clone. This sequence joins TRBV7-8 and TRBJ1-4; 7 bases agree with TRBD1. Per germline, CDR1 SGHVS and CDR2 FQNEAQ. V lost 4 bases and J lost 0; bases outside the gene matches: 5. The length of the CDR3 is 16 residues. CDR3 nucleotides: TGTGCCAGCAGCTCGGACAGGAGAGCAACTAATGAAAAACTGTTTTTT. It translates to CASSSDRRATNEKLFF.

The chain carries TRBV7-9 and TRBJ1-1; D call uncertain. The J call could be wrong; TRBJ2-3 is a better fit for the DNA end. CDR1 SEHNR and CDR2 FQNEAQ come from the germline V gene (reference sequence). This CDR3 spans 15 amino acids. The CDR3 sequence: CASGSLDTSTDTQYF. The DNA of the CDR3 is TGTGCCAGCGGGTCGCTAGACACTAGCACAGATACGCAGTATTTT.

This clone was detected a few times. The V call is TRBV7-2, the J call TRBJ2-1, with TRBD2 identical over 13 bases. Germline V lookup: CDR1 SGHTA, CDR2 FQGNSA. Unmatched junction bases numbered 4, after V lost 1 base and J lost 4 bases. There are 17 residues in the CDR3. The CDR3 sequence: CASSLEGLAGWYNEQFF. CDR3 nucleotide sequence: TGTGCCAGCAGCTTAGAGGGACTAGCGGGATGGTACAATGAGCAGTTCTTC.

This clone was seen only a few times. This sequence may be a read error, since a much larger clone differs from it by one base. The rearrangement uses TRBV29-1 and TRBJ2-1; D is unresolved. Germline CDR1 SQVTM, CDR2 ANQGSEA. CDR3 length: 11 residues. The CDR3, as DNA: TGCGGCCTAGTTCGATACAATGAGCAGTTCTTC. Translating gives CGLVRYNEQFF.

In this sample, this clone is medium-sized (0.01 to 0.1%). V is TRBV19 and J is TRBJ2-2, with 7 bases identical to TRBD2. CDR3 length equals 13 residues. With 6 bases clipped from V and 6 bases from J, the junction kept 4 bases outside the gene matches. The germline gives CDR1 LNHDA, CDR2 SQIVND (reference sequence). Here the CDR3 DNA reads TGTGCCAGTAGCTCGGGAGGTTCCGGGGAGCTGTTTTTT. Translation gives CASSSGGSGELFF.

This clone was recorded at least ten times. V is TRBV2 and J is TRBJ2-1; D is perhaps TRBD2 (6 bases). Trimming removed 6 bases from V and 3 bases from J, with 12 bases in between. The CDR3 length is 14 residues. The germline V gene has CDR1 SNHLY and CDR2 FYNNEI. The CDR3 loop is CASRISGIYNEQFF. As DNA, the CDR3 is TGTGCCAGCAGGATTAGCGGAATCTACAATGAGCAGTTCTTC.

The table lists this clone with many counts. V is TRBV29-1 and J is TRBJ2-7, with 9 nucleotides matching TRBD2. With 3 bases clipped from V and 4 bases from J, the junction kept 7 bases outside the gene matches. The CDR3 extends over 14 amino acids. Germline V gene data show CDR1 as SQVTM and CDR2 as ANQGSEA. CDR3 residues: CSVELSGGFYEQYF. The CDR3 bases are TGCAGCGTTGAGCTTAGCGGGGGATTTTACGAGCAGTACTTC.

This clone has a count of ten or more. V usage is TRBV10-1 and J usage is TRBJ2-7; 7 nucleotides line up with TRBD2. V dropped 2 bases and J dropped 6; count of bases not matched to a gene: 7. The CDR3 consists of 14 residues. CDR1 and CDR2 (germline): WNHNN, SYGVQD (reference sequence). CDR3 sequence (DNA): TGCGCCAGCAGTGAGGGACTAGTACATTCCGAGCAGTACTTC. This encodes CASSEGLVHSEQYF.

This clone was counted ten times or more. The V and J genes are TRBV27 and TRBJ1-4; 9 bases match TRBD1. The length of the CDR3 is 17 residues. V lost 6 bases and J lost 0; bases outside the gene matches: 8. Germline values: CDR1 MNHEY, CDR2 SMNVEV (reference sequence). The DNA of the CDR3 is TGTGCCAGCAGAACCTTTGGACAGGGGCCAACTAATGAAAAACTGTTTTTT. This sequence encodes CASRTFGQGPTNEKLFF.

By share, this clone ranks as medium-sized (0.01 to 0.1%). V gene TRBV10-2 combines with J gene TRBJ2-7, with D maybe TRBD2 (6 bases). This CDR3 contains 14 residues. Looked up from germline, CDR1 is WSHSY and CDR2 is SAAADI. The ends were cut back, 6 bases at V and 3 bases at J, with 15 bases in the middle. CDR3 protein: CASRMTSSGYEQYF. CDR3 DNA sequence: TGCGCCAGCAGGATGACTAGTTCGGGCTACGAGCAGTACTTC.

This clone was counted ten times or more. CDR3 residues: CASTPSIVREYEQYF. CDR3 nucleotides: TGTGCCAGCACCCCCTCGATAGTTCGGGAATACGAGCAGTACTTC. V gene TRBV21-1 combines with J gene TRBJ2-7; the table's D call of TRBD2 was not tested on the DNA. TRBV21-1 is a recognized pseudogene. The CDR3 contains 15 residues.

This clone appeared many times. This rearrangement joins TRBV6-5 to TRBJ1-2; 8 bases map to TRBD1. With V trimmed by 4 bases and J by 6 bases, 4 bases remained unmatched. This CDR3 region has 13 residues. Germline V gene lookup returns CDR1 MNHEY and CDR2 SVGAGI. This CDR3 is CASSFQGANGYTF. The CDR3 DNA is TGTGCCAGCAGTTTCCAGGGGGCAAATGGCTACACCTTC.

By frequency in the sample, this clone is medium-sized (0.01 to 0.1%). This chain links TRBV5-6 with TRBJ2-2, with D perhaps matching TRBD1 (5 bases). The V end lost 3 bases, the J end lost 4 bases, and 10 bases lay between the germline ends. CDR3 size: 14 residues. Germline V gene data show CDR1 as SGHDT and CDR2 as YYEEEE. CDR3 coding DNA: TGTGCCAGCAGCTCCCAGGGTGTCACCGGGGAGCTGTTTTTT. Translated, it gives CASSSQGVTGELFF. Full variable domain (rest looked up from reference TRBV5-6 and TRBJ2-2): DAGVTQSPTHLIKTRGQQVTLRCSPKSGHDTVSWYQQALGQGPQFIFQYYEEEERQRGNFPDRFSGHQFPNYSSELNVNALLLGDSALYLCASSSQGVTGELFFGEGSRLTVL.

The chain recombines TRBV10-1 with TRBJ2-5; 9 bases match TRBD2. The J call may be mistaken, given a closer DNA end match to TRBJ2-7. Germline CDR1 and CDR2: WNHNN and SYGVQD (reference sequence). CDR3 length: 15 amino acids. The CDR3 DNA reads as TGCGCCAGCAGTGAAACTAGCGGGCCTTCCTACGAGCAGTACTTC. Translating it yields CASSETSGPSYEQYF.

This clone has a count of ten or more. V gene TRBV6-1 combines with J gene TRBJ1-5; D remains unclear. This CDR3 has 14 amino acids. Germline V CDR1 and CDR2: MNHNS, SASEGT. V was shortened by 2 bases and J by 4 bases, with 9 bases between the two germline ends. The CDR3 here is CASSENRGNQPQHF. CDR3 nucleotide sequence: TGTGCCAGCAGTGAAAACCGGGGTAATCAGCCCCAGCATTTT.

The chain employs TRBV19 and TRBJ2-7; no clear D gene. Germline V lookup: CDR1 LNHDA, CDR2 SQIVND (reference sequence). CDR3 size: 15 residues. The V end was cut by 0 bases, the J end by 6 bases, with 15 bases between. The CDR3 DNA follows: TGTGCCAGTAGTATAGATCGGCGTTCCTCGGGCGAGCAGTACTTC. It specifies CASSIDRRSSGEQYF.

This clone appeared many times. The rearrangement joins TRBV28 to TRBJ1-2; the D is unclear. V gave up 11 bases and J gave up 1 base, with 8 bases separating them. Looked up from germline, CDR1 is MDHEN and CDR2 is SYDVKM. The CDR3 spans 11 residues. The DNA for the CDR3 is TGTGCCGCATCGGGTAACTATGGCTACACCTTC. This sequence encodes CAASGNYGYTF.

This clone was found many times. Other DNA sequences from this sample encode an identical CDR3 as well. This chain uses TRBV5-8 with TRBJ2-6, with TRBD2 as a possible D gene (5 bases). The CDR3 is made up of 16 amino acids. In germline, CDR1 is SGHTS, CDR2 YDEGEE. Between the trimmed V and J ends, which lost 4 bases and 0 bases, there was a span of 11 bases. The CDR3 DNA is TGTGCCAGCAGCAGAGGGTCTCTCTCTGGGGCCAACGTCCTGACTTTC. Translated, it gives CASSRGSLSGANVLTF. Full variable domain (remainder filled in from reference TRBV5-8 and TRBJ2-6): EAGVTQSPTHLIKTRGQQATLRCSPISGHTSVYWYQQALGLGLQFLLWYDEGEERNRGNFPPRFSGRQFPNYSSELNVNALELEDSALYLCASSRGSLSGANVLTFGAGSRLTVL.

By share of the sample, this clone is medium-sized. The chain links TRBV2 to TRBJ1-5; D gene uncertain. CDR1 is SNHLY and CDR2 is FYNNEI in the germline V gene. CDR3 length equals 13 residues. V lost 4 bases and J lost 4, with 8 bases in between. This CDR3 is CASSVGNNQPQHF. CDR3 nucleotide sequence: TGTGCCAGCAGTGTTGGCAATAATCAGCCCCAGCATTTT.

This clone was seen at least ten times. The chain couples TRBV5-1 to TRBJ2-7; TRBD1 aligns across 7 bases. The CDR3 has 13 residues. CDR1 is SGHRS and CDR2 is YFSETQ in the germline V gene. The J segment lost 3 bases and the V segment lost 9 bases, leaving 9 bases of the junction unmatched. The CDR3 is CATSRDSNYEQYF. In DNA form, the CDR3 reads TGCGCCACTTCCCGGGACAGCAACTACGAGCAGTACTTC.

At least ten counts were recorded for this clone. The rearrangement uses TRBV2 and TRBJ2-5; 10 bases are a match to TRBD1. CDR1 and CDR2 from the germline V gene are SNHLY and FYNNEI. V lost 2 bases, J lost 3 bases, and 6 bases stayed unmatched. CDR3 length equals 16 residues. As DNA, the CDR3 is TGTGCCAGCAGTGAAAATGTTGGGACAGGGGAAGAGACCCAGTACTTC. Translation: CASSENVGTGEETQYF.

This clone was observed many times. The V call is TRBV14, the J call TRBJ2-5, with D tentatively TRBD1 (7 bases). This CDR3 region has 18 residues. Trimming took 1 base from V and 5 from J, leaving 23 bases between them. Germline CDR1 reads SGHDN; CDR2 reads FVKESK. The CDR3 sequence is CASSQGFLLEGARETQYF. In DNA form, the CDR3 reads TGTGCCAGCAGCCAAGGTTTTCTCCTGGAGGGGGCGCGGGAGACCCAGTACTTC.

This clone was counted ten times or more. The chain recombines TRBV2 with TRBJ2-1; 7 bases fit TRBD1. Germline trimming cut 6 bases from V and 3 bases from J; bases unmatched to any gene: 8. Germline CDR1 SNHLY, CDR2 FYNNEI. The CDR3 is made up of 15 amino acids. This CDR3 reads CASSDDRALYNEQFF. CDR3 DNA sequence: TGTGCCAGCAGCGACGACAGGGCCCTCTACAATGAGCAGTTCTTC. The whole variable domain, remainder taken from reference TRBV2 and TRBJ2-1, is EPEVTQTPSHQVTQMGQEVILRCVPISNHLYFYWYRQILGQKVEFLVSFYNNEISEKSEIFDDQFSVERPDGSNFTLKIRSTKLEDSAMYFCASSDDRALYNEQFFGPGTRLTVL.

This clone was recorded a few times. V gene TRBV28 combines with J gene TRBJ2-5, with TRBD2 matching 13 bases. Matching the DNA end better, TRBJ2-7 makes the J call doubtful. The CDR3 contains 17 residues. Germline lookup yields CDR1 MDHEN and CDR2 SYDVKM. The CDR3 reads CASSPLRTSGSSYEQYF. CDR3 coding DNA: TGTGCCAGCAGTCCCCTTCGGACTAGCGGGAGTTCCTACGAGCAGTACTTC.

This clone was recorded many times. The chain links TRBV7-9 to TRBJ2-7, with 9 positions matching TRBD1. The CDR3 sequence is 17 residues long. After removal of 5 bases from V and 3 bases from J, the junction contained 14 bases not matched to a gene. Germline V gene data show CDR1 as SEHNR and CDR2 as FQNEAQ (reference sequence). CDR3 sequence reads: CASSLNNPGQGDYEQYF. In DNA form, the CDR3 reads TGTGCCAGCAGCCTGAACAACCCGGGACAGGGAGACTACGAGCAGTACTTC.